This TCR beta chain originates from a study of response to subunit inactivated influenza vaccine. The CDR3 contains 15 residues. V dropped 3 bases and J dropped 6; count of bases not matched to a gene: 4. Germline CDR1 SEHNR, CDR2 FQNEAQ (reference sequence). Each CDR3 protein gets one entry after TCRdb re-called the RT-PCR reads with MiXCR. This repertoire shows about 240,000 distinct CDR3 sequences, 10% to 15% found once; its top ten account for about 8%. In this sample, this clonotype turned up a few times. Its antigen is undetermined. General study points: Few additional T cells are recruited per seasonal influenza vaccination, authors suggested.

The sample in question was non-naive T cells sorted from PBMCs, obtained around 14 days before vaccination. The genes are TRBV7-9 and TRBJ2-2, with 10 bases that match TRBD1. The sequence derives from a man in his forties or fifties who received an inactivated influenza vaccine. CDR3 loop: CASSFWTGGSGELFF. The CDR3 DNA sequence: TGTGCCAGCAGCTTTTGGACAGGGGGATCCGGGGAGCTGTTTTTT.